Listed below are T cell receptor beta chains from one sample, sequenced in a study of cytomegalovirus exposure and HLA in healthy donors. Sequencing used immunoSEQ multiplex PCR; TCRdb keeps in-frame clones, though not all of them. The sample records roughly 95,000 clones, 82% being singletons. Sequenced input: PBMCs. The receptors were gathered from a man aged 25 to 40 in good health and CMV-seropositive. Each CDR3 is given without its conserved first and last residue. Fields, in order: J gene, V gene, D gene, CDR3 length, CDR3 protein. D genes are given only for firm matches.

J gene: TRBJ1-5; V gene: TRBV27; D gene: TRBD1; CDR3 length: 14; CDR3 protein: ASSSTGTGSNQPQH
J gene: TRBJ2-7; V gene: TRBV28; D gene: TRBD2; CDR3 length: 13; CDR3 protein: ASSLIAGGYYEQY
J gene: TRBJ2-2; V gene: TRBV7-9; D gene: -; CDR3 length: 13; CDR3 protein: ASSFHLGESGELF
J gene: TRBJ1-3; V gene: TRBV7-2; D gene: -; CDR3 length: 12; CDR3 protein: ASSSLTKGNTIY
J gene: TRBJ2-2; V gene: TRBV10-3; D gene: TRBD1; CDR3 length: 14; CDR3 protein: ATDRGKGGDTGELF
J gene: TRBJ2-3; V gene: TRBV6-1; D gene: -; CDR3 length: 12; CDR3 protein: ASTTTSLADTQY
J gene: TRBJ2-2; V gene: TRBV9; D gene: -; CDR3 length: 14; CDR3 protein: ASSSRTAANTGELF
J gene: TRBJ1-1; V gene: TRBV5-8; D gene: TRBD1; CDR3 length: 14; CDR3 protein: ASSLEFRQGAPEAF
J gene: TRBJ2-7; V gene: TRBV5-1; D gene: -; CDR3 length: 13; CDR3 protein: ASSLEQGYSYEQY
J gene: TRBJ1-2; V gene: TRBV5-1; D gene: -; CDR3 length: 11; CDR3 protein: ASSPGDKYGYT
J gene: TRBJ2-7; V gene: TRBV29-1; D gene: -; CDR3 length: 12; CDR3 protein: SVVGQGKLDEQY
J gene: TRBJ2-1; V gene: TRBV28; D gene: TRBD1; CDR3 length: 14; CDR3 protein: ASSQDRRRSYNEQF
J gene: TRBJ2-1; V gene: TRBV27; D gene: TRBD2; CDR3 length: 14; CDR3 protein: ASSSWTSGRASEQF
J gene: TRBJ1-2; V gene: TRBV27; D gene: TRBD1; CDR3 length: 19; CDR3 protein: ASSFWQITPGQGRNRYGYT
J gene: TRBJ1-5; V gene: TRBV5-1; D gene: TRBD1; CDR3 length: 13; CDR3 protein: ASSLEGTGDQPQH
J gene: TRBJ2-1; V gene: TRBV7-2; D gene: TRBD2; CDR3 length: 14; CDR3 protein: ASSFLPGGPSGEQF
J gene: TRBJ2-7; V gene: TRBV6-1; D gene: TRBD2; CDR3 length: 14; CDR3 protein: ASSEYLAGDDYEQY
J gene: TRBJ2-3; V gene: TRBV5-1; D gene: -; CDR3 length: 13; CDR3 protein: ASSVGGANTDTQY
J gene: TRBJ1-5; V gene: TRBV10-2; D gene: TRBD1; CDR3 length: 14; CDR3 protein: ASSELAGQSNQPQH
J gene: TRBJ2-2; V gene: TRBV5-4; D gene: -; CDR3 length: 14; CDR3 protein: ASSGSGQGTTGELF
J gene: TRBJ2-1; V gene: TRBV25-1; D gene: TRBD2; CDR3 length: 14; CDR3 protein: ASSEYGGLADNEQF
J gene: TRBJ2-2; V gene: TRBV30; D gene: -; CDR3 length: 14; CDR3 protein: AWSVSLRVAPGELF
J gene: TRBJ2-7; V gene: TRBV27; D gene: TRBD2; CDR3 length: 12; CDR3 protein: ASRVSGGNYEQY
J gene: TRBJ2-2; V gene: TRBV6-6; D gene: -; CDR3 length: 10; CDR3 protein: ASTANTGELF
J gene: TRBJ2-7; V gene: TRBV6-5; D gene: TRBD2; CDR3 length: 13; CDR3 protein: ASSYGGLAQYEQY